The next 13 T cell receptor beta chains were all read from a single sample in a study of blood T cell repertoires in COVID-19 (dated by TCRdb to 2020 to 2022). Library prep was done by the immunoSEQ multiplex PCR assay. TCRdb stores this immuneACCESS table with in-frame sequences only. Part of the clones is absent; in the studies checked, under half of the shortfall reflects unresolved V genes, and no reason is known for the rest. Recorded for this sample are hundreds of thousands of clones; roughly 85% of them occurred a single time. Under 3% of the sample is held by the ten biggest clonotypes. Sequencing was done on a sample of peripheral blood. These receptors all come from a woman aged 65 to 85 with active or convalescent COVID-19.

The J gene is TRBJ1-1, the V gene TRBV5-1; 9 bases line up with TRBD1. The CDR3 runs to 15 residues. J was trimmed by 3 bases and V by 4 bases; bases with no gene match: 7. From germline, CDR1 is SGHRS and CDR2 YFSETQ. This CDR3 reads CASSPSQGADTEAFF. The DNA of the CDR3 is TGCGCCAGCAGCCCTTCACAGGGGGCGGACACTGAAGCTTTCTTT.

As for this clone: Other DNA sequences in this specimen translate into the identical CDR3. The V and J genes are TRBV19 and TRBJ1-5; 8 bases fit TRBD1. The V and J ends lost 5 bases and 4 bases, in that order; junction bases with no gene match: 1. Germline V gives CDR1 LNHDA, CDR2 SQIVND (reference sequence). This CDR3 has 13 residues. In nucleotides, the CDR3 is TGTGCCAGTAGTTGGACAGGGAATCAGCCCCAGCATTTT. Amino acid sequence: CASSWTGNQPQHF. The full variable domain, with the rest looked up from reference TRBV19 and TRBJ1-5, is DGGITQSPKYLFRKEGQNVTLSCEQNLNHDAMYWYRQDPGQGLRLIYYSQIVNDFQKGDIAEGYSVSREKKESFPLTVTSAQKNPTAFYLCASSWTGNQPQHFGDGTRLSIL.

The rearrangement joins TRBV7-8 to TRBJ1-6; a possible D gene is TRBD1 (6 bases). With 1 base removed from V and 7 bases from J, the gap between germline ends came to 11 bases. The CDR3 totals 15 residues. Looked up from germline, CDR1 is SGHVS and CDR2 is FQNEAQ. CDR3 region: CASSLDTGWNSPLHF. CDR3 coding DNA: TGTGCCAGCAGCTTAGATACAGGGTGGAATTCACCCCTCCACTTT.

The J gene is TRBJ2-2, the V gene TRBV28, with TRBD2 as a possible D gene (6 bases). This CDR3 is built from 15 residues. The V and J ends lost 5 bases and 0 bases respectively, with 10 bases between them. Germline CDR1 reads MDHEN; CDR2 reads SYDVKM. CDR3 in DNA: TGTGCCAGCAGTCCAATAGCGGCGAACACCGGGGAGCTGTTTTTT. The encoded protein is CASSPIAANTGELFF.

The table lists this clone with a few counts. The chain has TRBV10-1 and TRBJ2-2, with 8 positions matching TRBD2. Unmatched junction bases numbered 9, after V lost 4 bases and J lost 5 bases. This CDR3 has 16 residues. Per the germline V gene, CDR1 is WNHNN and CDR2 is SYGVQD (reference sequence). The CDR3 sequence is CASSGGTSFNTGELFF. The CDR3 DNA reads TGCGCCAGCAGTGGGGGGACTAGTTTTAATACCGGGGAGCTGTTTTTT.

The rearrangement uses TRBV10-1 and TRBJ2-7, with 8 nucleotides matching TRBD1. This CDR3 region has 14 residues. J was trimmed by 5 bases and V by 5 bases; bases with no gene match: 8. Germline assignment: CDR1 WNHNN and CDR2 SYGVQD (reference sequence). The CDR3 loop is CASSSGTGFDEQYF. The CDR3 coding sequence is TGCGCCAGCAGTTCCGGGACAGGCTTCGACGAGCAGTACTTC.

This clone was picked up a small number of times. V is TRBV7-6 and J is TRBJ2-5; TRBD2 aligns across 9 bases. The V segment lost 1 base and the J segment 4 bases; nucleotides outside the gene matches: 10. This CDR3 spans 17 amino acids. Germline V gene lookup returns CDR1 SGHVS and CDR2 FNYEAQ. The CDR3 nucleotides are TGTGCCAGCAGCTTAGGACCGAGCGGGGGGCCCCTAGAGACCCAGTACTTC. Protein product: CASSLGPSGGPLETQYF.

V usage is TRBV6-2 or TRBV6-3 and J usage is TRBJ1-2; TRBD1 agrees at 9 bases. Germline CDR1 MNHEY, CDR2 SVGEGT. The CDR3 spans 14 residues. With 2 bases clipped from V and 4 bases from J, the junction kept 2 bases outside the gene matches. CDR3 region: CASSYPGQGYGYTF. The CDR3 DNA follows: TGTGCCAGCAGTTACCCGGGACAGGGCTATGGCTACACCTTC.

V and J are TRBV6-6 and TRBJ1-1; D remains unclear. The germline V gene encodes CDR1 MNHNY and CDR2 SVGAGI (reference sequence). V was pared by 7 bases and J by 0 bases, with 9 bases between. This CDR3 has 13 residues. In DNA, the CDR3 is TGTGCCAGCATATCCGTCCTGAACACTGAAGCTTTCTTT. Protein: CASISVLNTEAFF.

The chain joins TRBV5-1 to TRBJ1-2; D is unresolved. Trimming cost V 2 bases and J 8 bases, with 16 bases left between them. The length of the CDR3 is 14 residues. Germline V gene lookup returns CDR1 SGHRS and CDR2 YFSETQ. CDR3 in amino acids: CASSLSPGEWGYTF. Written as DNA, the CDR3 is TGCGCCAGCAGCTTATCACCGGGAGAGTGGGGCTACACCTTC.

The chain uses TRBV11-2 and TRBJ2-3; no reliable D call. The V end was cut by 1 base, the J end by 6 bases, with 8 bases between. The length of the CDR3 is 13 residues. CDR1 and CDR2 (germline): SGHAT, FQNNGV. The CDR3 sequence is CASSLGAADTQYF. In DNA, the CDR3 is TGTGCCAGCAGCTTAGGGGCTGCGGATACGCAGTATTTT.

The chain joins TRBV20-1 to TRBJ1-4; D is unresolved. Germline CDR1 reads DFQATT; CDR2 reads SNEGSKA (reference sequence). The CDR3 has 11 residues. V lost 0 bases and J lost 8, with 4 bases in between. CDR3 DNA sequence: TGCAGTGCTAGAGACAGGGAAAAACTGTTTTTT. Translating gives CSARDREKLFF.

The V gene is TRBV6-5, the J gene TRBJ2-3, with D perhaps matching TRBD1 (6 bases). CDR3 size: 16 residues. Germline V CDR1 and CDR2: MNHEY, SVGAGI. V was shortened by 2 bases and J by 0 bases, with 12 bases between the two germline ends. CDR3 DNA: TGTGCCAGCAGTTACGCTATGGGGGCGAGCACAGATACGCAGTATTTT. Translated, it gives CASSYAMGASTDTQYF.